The 6 T cell receptor beta chains below were found in one sample sequenced in a study of T cells after yellow fever vaccination (dated by TCRdb to between 2018 and 2020). Libraries came from 5' RACE. Reads for this sample came from an Illumina HiSeq 2500. TCRdb passed the public sequencing reads through fastp at Q25 and MiXCR, retaining productive beta sequences. Each entry is one CDR3 protein sequence, shown with its most common DNA and genes. For this sample there are under 55,000 distinct CDR3 sequences; about 6.3% appear just once. Approximately 24% of the sample comes from the top ten. The label giving this sample's treatment or condition can be read as: live attenuated yellow fever vaccine strain. Sequencing was performed on CD8+ T cells not binding an NS4B(214-222) dextramer, sorted from PBMCs, taken about 41 days after the first yellow fever vaccination. According to the study, the label for this sample's cell subset or site signals: NS4B epitope dextramer-negative CD8 T cells. The receptor source for this set is a man aged 18 to 35 who received the YFV17D yellow fever vaccine.

This clonotype has ten or more counts. The V call is TRBV29-1, the J call TRBJ2-7; the match to TRBD1 covers 7 bases. The length of the CDR3 is 14 residues. CDR1 and CDR2 from the germline V gene are SQVTM and ANQGSEA. Unmatched junction bases numbered 9, after V lost 4 bases and J lost 3 bases. DNA of the CDR3: TGCAGCGTTGTGGAGACAGGGATTAACTACGAGCAGTACTTC. This encodes CSVVETGINYEQYF.

This clonotype has ten or more counts. The chain has TRBV12-3 or TRBV12-4 and TRBJ2-7; D may be TRBD2 (6 bases). With 3 bases removed from V and 5 bases from J, the gap between germline ends came to 11 bases. There are 13 residues in the CDR3. The DNA of the CDR3 is TGTGCCAGCAGTTTCCGGGGGTACGACGAGCAGTACTTC. It is translated as CASSFRGYDEQYF.

This clonotype was seen many times. The chain carries TRBV5-4 and TRBJ2-7; the match to TRBD1 covers 8 bases. Germline CDR1 SGHNT, CDR2 YYREEE (reference sequence). The CDR3 length is 12 residues. V lost 4 bases, J lost 3 bases, and 0 bases stayed unmatched. Written as DNA, the CDR3 is TGTGCCAGCAGCGACAGGGGCTACGAGCAGTACGTC. This encodes CASSDRGYEQYV.

The rearrangement joins TRBV23-1 to TRBJ1-5; D may be TRBD1 (5 bases). TRBV23-1 is classed as an ORF, of uncertain function. V was cut by 4 bases and J by 6 bases, with 16 bases left in between. The CDR3 is 15 residues long. The CDR3 DNA follows: TGCGCCAGCAGTCGGGGGGGACGAATATGTCAGCCCCAGCATTTT. The encoded protein is CASSRGGRICQPQHF.

Ten or more counts support this clonotype. The chain uses TRBV29-1 and TRBJ1-2, with no clear D. V was clipped by 3 bases and J by 6 bases, with 14 bases between them. The CDR3 sequence is 13 residues long. The germline CDR1 and CDR2 sequences are SQVTM and ANQGSEA. CDR3 sequence reads: CSVDDGKFNGYTF. In DNA form, the CDR3 reads TGCAGCGTTGACGACGGGAAATTCAATGGCTACACCTTC.

The chain employs TRBV5-1 and TRBJ1-2, with D possibly matching TRBD1 (6 bases). Trimming left V 0 bases short and J 8 bases short, with 17 bases between. The CDR3 runs 15 residues. Germline assignment: CDR1 SGHRS and CDR2 YFSETQ. For the CDR3, the DNA is TGCGCCAGCAGCTTGGGACAGGCCGGAGGAGGGGGCTACACCTTC. This translates into CASSLGQAGGGGYTF.